Reported below is one T cell receptor beta chain. Data came from immunoSEQ multiplex PCR; TCRdb stores just in-frame clones and leaves some out. Of approximately 6,600 clones listed, around 69% were seen once; the top ten hold roughly 9.9%. The data were obtained in a study of T cells and copy number aberrations in small-cell lung cancer. The sequenced sample consisted of normal tissue next to the tumor. The receptor was derived from a woman between 65 and 79 years old with small cell lung cancer. Some clones in this sample may be carry-over from other donors' samples.

The CDR3 DNA is TGTGCCAGTAGCGCCGGGACACTTACCAGGGAGCTGTTTTTT. It encodes CASSAGTLTRELFF. This chain links TRBV19 with TRBJ2-2; D may be TRBD1 (6 bases). The CDR3 runs to 14 residues. V was trimmed by 6 bases and J by 9 bases, leaving 17 bases between them. Germline lookup yields CDR1 LNHDA and CDR2 SQIVND (reference sequence).